This T cell receptor (beta chain) emerged from a study of cytomegalovirus exposure and HLA in healthy donors. Looking at the study overall: Earlier, 200 million or so T cells were analyzed, and fewer than 120 million unique TCR beta sequences were found among them.

The PCR ran on 60 Vbeta and 13 Jbeta primers. TCRdb keeps only in-frame clones here, not all; method: immunoSEQ multiplex PCR. The table records about 220,000 clones, approximately 88% of them present only once. The CDR3 has 13 residues. In germline, CDR1 is LGHNT, CDR2 FRNRAP. V lost 6 bases and J 7 bases, leaving 15 bases between the germline ends. Regarding this clone: The antigen is undetermined.

Study-wide results and limits: When presence/absence was analysed, sequencing depth was taken to be roughly uniform across donors. Most TCR beta V segments were productive about 90% or about 30% of the time in an earlier analysis.

The material sequenced was PBMCs. The clonotype was recovered from a boy between 2 and 10 years old in good health and CMV-seronegative. The chain carries TRBV12-5 and TRBJ2-5, with a tentative D call TRBD1 (8 bases). In nucleotides, the CDR3 is TGTGCTAGTGGAGGGGGGGACAGGCCGACCCAGTACTTC. Its protein is CASGGGDRPTQYF. The variable domain in full, with the rest retrieved from reference TRBV12-5 and TRBJ2-5, is DARVTQTPRHKVTEMGQEVTMRCQPILGHNTVFWYRQTMMQGLELLAYFRNRAPLDDSGMPKDRFSAEMPDATLATLKIQPSEPRDSAVYFCASGGGDRPTQYFGPGTRLLVL.